A single sample is the source of the 5 T cell receptor beta chains below, sequenced in a study of early T cells in non-severe SARS-CoV-2 infection. One entry per CDR3 protein results from TCRdb running MiXCR on the 5' RACE reads. The table lists 79,000 or so distinct CDR3 sequences, around 13% of them singletons, with 1% to 1.4% in the top ten. The sequencing input was whole blood. Receptor source: an adult who was a healthcare worker with PCR-confirmed SARS-CoV-2 infection or an uninfected control (not recorded which).

This clonotype was detected ten times or more. V and J are TRBV12-3 or TRBV12-4 and TRBJ2-2; D not resolved. The CDR3 covers 13 residues. The V and J ends lost 4 bases and 4 bases respectively, with 7 bases between them. In DNA, the CDR3 is TGTGCCAGCAGTTGGACCGGCACCGGGGAGCTGTTTTTT. Its protein is CASSWTGTGELFF.

This chain connects TRBV20-1 to TRBJ2-5; 7 bases fit TRBD1. The CDR3 sequence is 12 residues long. V was pared by 2 bases and J by 3 bases, with 0 bases of the junction left unmatched. Germline V gene sequence: CDR1 DFQATT, CDR2 SNEGSKA (reference sequence). The CDR3 protein is CSARTGEETQYF. Here the CDR3 DNA reads TGCAGTGCTAGAACAGGGGAAGAGACCCAGTACTTC.

This clonotype was seen many times. The gene calls are TRBV6-2 or TRBV6-3 and TRBJ2-7; TRBD1 agrees at 8 bases. The length of the CDR3 is 15 residues. Germline V lookup: CDR1 MNHEY, CDR2 SVGEGT. V gave up 3 bases and J gave up 3 bases; unmatched junction bases: 7. CDR3: CASSYGAGGGYEQYF. The DNA of the CDR3 is TGTGCCAGCAGTTATGGGGCAGGGGGCGGCTACGAGCAGTACTTC.

This clonotype has ten or more counts. CDR3 protein: CASSFIGLSTGELFF. The CDR3 DNA sequence: TGTGCCAGCAGTTTTATCGGGCTATCCACCGGGGAGCTGTTTTTT. The rearrangement uses TRBV12-3 or TRBV12-4 and TRBJ2-2; D gene ambiguous. The CDR3 sequence is 15 residues long. The germline V and J ends were trimmed by 3 bases and 4 bases, with 12 bases remaining between them.

This clonotype has a count of ten or more. The chain recombines TRBV12-3 or TRBV12-4 with TRBJ1-6, with D uncertain. Trimming left V 4 bases short and J 2 bases short, with 6 bases between. CDR3 length equals 14 residues. CDR3 region: CASSWQAYNSPLHF. The DNA of the CDR3 is TGTGCCAGCAGTTGGCAGGCCTATAATTCACCCCTCCACTTT.